This passage covers 21 T cell receptor beta chains from one sample sequenced in a study of T cell responses to AZD1222 COVID-19 vaccine. TCRdb's copy holds only in-frame clones and misses some; the assay was immunoSEQ multiplex PCR. The sample includes approximately 150,000 clones, around 87% of them seen just once. The material was peripheral blood, obtained on day 0 of AZD1222 vaccination. These receptors were collected from an adult in good health.

The CDR3 DNA reads TGTGCCAGCAAACTCCCCGGTTCGTCAGGAAACACCATATATTTT. The encoded protein is CASKLPGSSGNTIYF. The chain has TRBV6-5 and TRBJ1-3; no clear D. V gave up 7 bases and J gave up 4 bases, with 17 bases separating them. This CDR3 has 15 residues. Germline CDR1 is MNHEY and CDR2 is SVGAGI.

This chain links TRBV15 with TRBJ1-3, with unresolved D. CDR3 length equals 13 residues. Germline loops: CDR1 LNHNV, CDR2 YYDKDF (reference sequence). V lost 0 bases, J lost 4 bases, and 4 bases lay in between. CDR3 protein: CATSRDLGNTIYF. DNA for the CDR3: TGTGCCACCAGCAGAGATTTGGGAAACACCATATATTTT.

J is TRBJ1-1 and V is TRBV9; D is perhaps TRBD1 (6 bases). The CDR3 has 15 amino acids. V lost 2 bases, J lost 5 bases, and 16 bases lay in between. From germline, CDR1 is SGDLS and CDR2 YYNGEE. The CDR3 coding sequence is TGTGCCAGCAGCGTCACAGACAGGATGGGGACTGAAGCTTTCTTT. It codes for CASSVTDRMGTEAFF.

The rearrangement joins TRBV27 to TRBJ2-7; TRBD2 is a possible D gene (6 bases). V was trimmed by 6 bases and J by 4 bases, leaving 16 bases between them. Per the germline V gene, CDR1 is MNHEY and CDR2 is SMNVEV (reference sequence). The CDR3 length is 14 residues. The CDR3 sequence is CASRPRGFSYEQYF. The CDR3 nucleotides read TGTGCCAGCAGGCCGCGGGGTTTCTCGTACGAGCAGTACTTC.

CDR3 loop: CASRTGNTIYF. DNA of the CDR3: TGCGCCAGCAGAACTGGAAACACCATATATTTT. The rearrangement joins TRBV23-1 to TRBJ1-3; D gene unclear. TRBV23-1 is annotated as an ORF whose role is uncertain. CDR3 length equals 11 residues. V lost 6 bases, J lost 2 bases, and 2 bases lay in between.

This chain connects TRBV15 to TRBJ1-2, with TRBD1 matching 7 bases. This CDR3 comprises 17 residues. The J segment lost 1 base and the V segment lost 2 bases, leaving 10 bases of the junction unmatched. Germline lookup yields CDR1 LNHNV and CDR2 YYDKDF (reference sequence). CDR3 sequence reads: CATSRTGTEDFNYGYTF. The CDR3 DNA follows: TGTGCCACCAGCAGAACCGGGACAGAGGATTTTAACTATGGCTACACCTTC. The full variable domain, in which reference TRBV15 and TRBJ1-2 provide the parts outside the CDR3, is DAMVIQNPRYQVTQFGKPVTLSCSQTLNHNVMYWYQQKSSQAPKLLFHYYDKDFNNEADTPDNFQSRRPNTSFCFLDIRSPGLGDTAMYLCATSRTGTEDFNYGYTFGSGTRLTVV.

J is TRBJ1-2 and V is TRBV5-4; D gene ambiguous. Trimming took off 4 bases at V and 5 bases at J, with 18 bases between the two ends. Germline V gives CDR1 SGHNT, CDR2 YYREEE (reference sequence). CDR3 length: 15 residues. The CDR3 coding sequence is TGTGCCAGCAGCGACTTTACCGGGAGGACTTATGGCTACACCTTC. It translates to CASSDFTGRTYGYTF.

The gene calls are TRBV7-8 and TRBJ2-7; the match to TRBD2 covers 7 bases. The junction had 9 bases not matched to a gene; V was cut back by 2 bases and J by 2 bases. CDR3 length: 16 residues. Germline values: CDR1 SGHVS, CDR2 FQNEAQ. CDR3 loop: CASSLSEYSGTYEQYF. The CDR3 DNA reads TGTGCCAGCAGCTTAAGTGAGTACAGCGGGACCTACGAGCAGTACTTC.

The chain carries TRBV4-1 and TRBJ2-3, with 8 bases fitting TRBD2. With 5 bases clipped from V and 0 bases from J, the junction kept 7 bases outside the gene matches. The CDR3 spans 16 residues. Germline V gene sequence: CDR1 MGHRA, CDR2 YSYEKL. CDR3 DNA sequence: TGCGCCAGCAGCGGTGGGCCTAGCGGGAGCACAGATACGCAGTATTTT. This codes for CASSGGPSGSTDTQYF.

J is TRBJ1-5 and V is TRBV7-2, with D possibly matching TRBD1 (5 bases). The CDR3 is 15 residues long. Per the germline V gene, CDR1 is SGHTA and CDR2 is FQGNSA. Deletions cut 3 bases from V and 7 bases from J, with 16 bases between. The CDR3 DNA reads TGTGCCAGCAGCTTGGGGTCAGGGTTCGGACAGCCCCAGCATTTT. Protein product: CASSLGSGFGQPQHF.

The rearrangement joins TRBV19 to TRBJ1-3; D not resolved. The CDR3 spans 14 residues. CDR1 LNHDA and CDR2 SQIVND come from the germline V gene (reference sequence). Deletions cut 7 bases from V and 7 bases from J, with 17 bases between. CDR3 in amino acids: CASTPRIFENTIYF. For the CDR3, the DNA is TGTGCCAGTACCCCAAGGATTTTTGAGAACACCATATATTTT.

This clone has more than one count but fewer than ten. This sequence joins TRBV27 and TRBJ1-2, with 7 bases lining up with TRBD1. Germline V CDR1 and CDR2: MNHEY, SMNVEV (reference sequence). V lost 6 bases to trimming and J lost 5 bases; unmatched junction nucleotides: 15. This CDR3 region has 16 residues. The CDR3 loop is CASSPPGQRNFYGYTF. The CDR3 nucleotides read TGTGCCAGCAGCCCTCCGGGACAGAGGAATTTTTATGGCTACACCTTC.

A single count supports this clone. The V call is TRBV19, the J call TRBJ2-2, with 12 bases that match TRBD2. V was clipped by 3 bases and J by 5 bases; unmatched bases: 7. Germline CDR1 and CDR2: LNHDA and SQIVND (reference sequence). The CDR3 sequence is 17 residues long. The CDR3 DNA reads TGTGCCAGTAGTATCACGACTAGCGGGAGTGGGACCGGGGAGCTGTTTTTT. Translating gives CASSITTSGSGTGELFF.

This rearrangement joins TRBV2 to TRBJ2-2, with D hard to call. The length of the CDR3 is 13 residues. V was cut by 7 bases and J by 2 bases, with 8 bases left in between. Germline assignment: CDR1 SNHLY and CDR2 FYNNEI. The DNA of the CDR3 is TGTGCCAGCAAGGCAGATAACACCGGGGAGCTGTTTTTT. It specifies CASKADNTGELFF. Based on the CDR3 plus reference TRBV2 and TRBJ2-2, the full variable domain is EPEVTQTPSHQVTQMGQEVILRCVPISNHLYFYWYRQILGQKVEFLVSFYNNEISEKSEIFDDQFSVERPDGSNFTLKIRSTKLEDSAMYFCASKADNTGELFFGEGSRLTVL.

This chain links TRBV6-2 or TRBV6-3 with TRBJ2-7; D is perhaps TRBD2 (5 bases). CDR1 and CDR2 (germline): MNHEY, SVGEGT. The CDR3 consists of 16 residues. Trimming pared 5 bases from V and 0 bases from J, leaving 17 bases between. In DNA, the CDR3 is TGTGCCAGCAGTCCCCTCCGTAGCGCGAGCTCCTACGAGCAGTACTTC. This codes for CASSPLRSASSYEQYF.

This sequence joins TRBV19 and TRBJ1-2; D gene uncertain. V was shortened by 3 bases and J by 0 bases, with 11 bases between the two germline ends. This CDR3 contains 15 residues. Germline V gives CDR1 LNHDA, CDR2 SQIVND (reference sequence). The chain's CDR3 is CASSMVGAANYGYTF. In DNA, the CDR3 is TGTGCCAGTAGTATGGTTGGAGCTGCTAACTATGGCTACACCTTC.

V usage is TRBV6-4 and J usage is TRBJ2-1, with 11 bases fitting TRBD1. This CDR3 is 15 amino acids long. V was clipped by 3 bases and J by 3 bases; unmatched bases: 1. CDR1 and CDR2 (germline): MRHNA, SNTAGT. The CDR3 nucleotides are TGTGCCAGCAGTGAAGGGACAGGGGGCTACAATGAGCAGTTCTTC. As protein: CASSEGTGGYNEQFF.

This chain connects TRBV7-9 to TRBJ2-5, with D maybe TRBD2 (5 bases). Trimming stripped 0 bases from V and 5 bases from J, with 13 bases between. The CDR3 contains 15 residues. Germline V gene lookup returns CDR1 SEHNR and CDR2 FQNEAQ (reference sequence). The CDR3 bases are TGTGCCAGCAGCTTAGCTTCTAGCAGGATGGAGACCCAGTACTTC. It codes for CASSLASSRMETQYF.

The chain has TRBV29-1 and TRBJ1-3, with D uncertain. The CDR3 is made up of 13 amino acids. V shed 5 bases and J shed 2 bases, with 10 bases lying between them. The germline CDR1 and CDR2 sequences are SQVTM and ANQGSEA. The CDR3 DNA reads as TGCAGCGTTTTTGTAGGGACTGGAAACACCATATATTTT. Translated: CSVFVGTGNTIYF.

The chain combines TRBV11-2 with TRBJ2-1; D might be TRBD1 or TRBD2, each matching 5 bases. With 7 bases removed from V and 4 bases from J, the gap between germline ends came to 20 bases. Germline V gene data show CDR1 as SGHAT and CDR2 as FQNNGV. This CDR3 has 16 residues. The CDR3 loop is CASTGPAAITYNEQFF. Written as DNA, the CDR3 is TGTGCCAGCACGGGACCCGCAGCGATAACATACAATGAGCAGTTCTTC.

The chain combines TRBV6-2 or TRBV6-3 with TRBJ2-2; D remains ambiguous. The CDR3 covers 16 residues. From germline, CDR1 is MNHEY and CDR2 SVGEGT. Trimming removed 6 bases at V and 2 bases at J, with 16 bases between. The CDR3 here is CASSVHSRPNTGELFF. Here the CDR3 DNA reads TGTGCCAGCAGCGTACATTCTAGACCTAACACCGGGGAGCTGTTTTTT.